The text below deals with one TCR beta chain. The antigen it recognizes is unknown. No per-base quality is available; no much larger clone lies one base away. In the paper's terms, the treatment or condition label means: allogeneic hematopoietic cell transplantation with graft depleted of TCRalphabeta T cells and CD19 B cells. Transplant recipients were children who received TCRalphabeta/CD19-depleted allogeneic hematopoietic cell grafts. The data were taken from a study of T-cell reconstitution after alpha-beta-depleted transplantation in children (dated by TCRdb to 2016 to 2017). Study-wide context: Using TCR repertoire profiling, the study quantitatively followed how T-cell immune reconstitution unfolded in children after TCRalphabeta/CD19-depleted allogeneic hematopoietic cell transplantation. The study at large found these results: In some patients, the high TCRbeta diversity seen at day 60 was put down to recipient T cells and intrathymic progenitors that had survived conditioning. The frequencies of hyperexpanded clones fell over the following months, and after one year, T-cell counts and TCRbeta diversity were mostly attributed to newly produced T cells. Apparently early alphabetaT-cell count recovery about two months after transplant reportedly relied on only several hundred rapidly expanded clones derived from non-depleted graft cells.

V is pared back by 1 base and J by 3 bases, with 9 bases lying between the germline termini. From cysteine to phenylalanine, the CDR3 is 15 amino acids long. The kept DNA is CDR3 alone, 45 bases in frame from the first base. CDR1 and CDR2 were assigned from the germline V gene as SGHTA and FQGTGA. Receptor libraries were prepared by PCR. Instrument used: Illumina HiSeq 2500. TCR libraries were prepared with molecular barcoding, using unique molecular identifiers to normalize TCRbeta repertoire quantification. The public reads were reanalyzed by TCRdb: fastp trimming at Q25, MiXCR alignment, in-frame beta chains only. Duplicate CDR3 protein sequences are folded into a single record with the most common DNA and genes. This sample gives about 440,000 distinct CDR3 sequences in total; around two fifths of them show up just once. Under 30% of the sample goes to the ten largest clones.

Sequenced here: PBMCs, sampled before TCRalphabeta/CD19-depleted stem cell transplant. This sequence originates from a girl between 2 and 10 years old with aplastic anemia, due to receive a stem cell transplant. Rearrangement joined TRBV7-3 to TRBJ2-2; the D gene is perhaps TRBD2, from 6 matching bases. This receptor carries the CDR3 CASSLRGLYTGELFF. The DNA sequence is given as TGTGCCAGCAGCTTAAGGGGACTCTACACCGGGGAGCTGTTTTTT.